This TCR beta chain emerged from a study of T cell responses to AZD1222 COVID-19 vaccine. Study-level results: Per reports, nearly half of all spike-specific TCRs target regions that are unmutated in variants.

A remark on this clone: Its antigen is not known.

This CDR3 is built from 14 residues. Germline lookup yields CDR1 MGHRA and CDR2 YSYEKL. Trimming stripped 2 bases from V and 9 bases from J, with 14 bases between. Using immunoSEQ multiplex PCR, the repertoire was profiled, and TCRdb retains in-frame clones only, with some absent. The sample contains approximately 100,000 clones, 70% to 90% of which appear only once. The rearrangement links TRBV4-1 to TRBJ2-1; D unclear. Sequencing used peripheral blood, obtained 28 days after the second AZD1222 dose. The sequence derives from an adult who received the AZD1222 COVID-19 vaccine. CDR3 amino acids: CASSQSSRVSEQFF. Written as DNA, the CDR3 is TGCGCCAGCAGCCAATCCAGCCGCGTTTCTGAGCAGTTCTTC.